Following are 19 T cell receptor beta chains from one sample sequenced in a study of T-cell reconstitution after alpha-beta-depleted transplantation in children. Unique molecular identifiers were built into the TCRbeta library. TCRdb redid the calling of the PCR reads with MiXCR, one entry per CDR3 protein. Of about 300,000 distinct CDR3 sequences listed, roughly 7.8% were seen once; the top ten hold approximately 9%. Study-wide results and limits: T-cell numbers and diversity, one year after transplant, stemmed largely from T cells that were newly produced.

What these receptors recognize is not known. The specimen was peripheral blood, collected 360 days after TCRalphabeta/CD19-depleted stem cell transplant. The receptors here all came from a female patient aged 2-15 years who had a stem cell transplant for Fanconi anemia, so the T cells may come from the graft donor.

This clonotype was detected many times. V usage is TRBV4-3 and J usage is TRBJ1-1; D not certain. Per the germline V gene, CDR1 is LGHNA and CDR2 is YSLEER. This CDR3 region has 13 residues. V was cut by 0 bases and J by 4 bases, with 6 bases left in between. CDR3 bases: TGCGCCAGCAGCCAAGATTTGACCACTGAAGCTTTCTTT. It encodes CASSQDLTTEAFF.

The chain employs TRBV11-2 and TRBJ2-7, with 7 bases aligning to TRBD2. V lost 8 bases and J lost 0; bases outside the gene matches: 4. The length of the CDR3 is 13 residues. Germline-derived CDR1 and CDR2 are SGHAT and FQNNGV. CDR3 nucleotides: TGTGCCAGCGGGGGGGGGTTCTCCTACGAGCAGTACTTC. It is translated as CASGGGFSYEQYF. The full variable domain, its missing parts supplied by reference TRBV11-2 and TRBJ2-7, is EAGVAQSPRYKIIEKRQSVAFWCNPISGHATLYWYQQILGQGPKLLIQFQNNGVVDDSQLPKDRFSAERLKGVDSTLKIQPAKLEDSAVYLCASGGGFSYEQYFGPGTRLTVT.

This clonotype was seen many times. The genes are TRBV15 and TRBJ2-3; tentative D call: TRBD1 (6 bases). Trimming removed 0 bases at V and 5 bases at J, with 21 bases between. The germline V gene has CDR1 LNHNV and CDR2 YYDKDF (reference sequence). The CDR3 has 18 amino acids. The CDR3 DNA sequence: TGTGCCACCAGCAGAGATCGAGGGGGTGGAACTTGGGTAGATACGCAGTATTTT. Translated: CATSRDRGGGTWVDTQYF.

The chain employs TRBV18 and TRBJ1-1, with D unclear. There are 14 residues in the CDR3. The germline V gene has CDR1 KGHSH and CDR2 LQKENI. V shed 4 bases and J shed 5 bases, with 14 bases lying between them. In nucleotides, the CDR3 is TGTGCCAGCTCACTTTCTAGCGGTTGGACTGAAGCTTTCTTT. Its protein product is CASSLSSGWTEAFF.

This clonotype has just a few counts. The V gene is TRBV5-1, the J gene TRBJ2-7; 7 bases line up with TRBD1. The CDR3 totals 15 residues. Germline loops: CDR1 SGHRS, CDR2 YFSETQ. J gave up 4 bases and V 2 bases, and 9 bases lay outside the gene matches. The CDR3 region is CASSLARDSEYEQYF. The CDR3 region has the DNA TGCGCCAGCAGCTTAGCTCGGGACAGCGAATACGAGCAGTACTTC.

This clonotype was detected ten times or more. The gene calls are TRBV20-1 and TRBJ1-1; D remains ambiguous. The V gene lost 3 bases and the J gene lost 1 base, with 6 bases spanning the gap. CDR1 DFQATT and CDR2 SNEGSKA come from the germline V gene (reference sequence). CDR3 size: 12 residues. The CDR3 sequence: CSASKGNTEAFF. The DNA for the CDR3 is TGCAGTGCTAGTAAGGGGAACACTGAAGCTTTCTTT.

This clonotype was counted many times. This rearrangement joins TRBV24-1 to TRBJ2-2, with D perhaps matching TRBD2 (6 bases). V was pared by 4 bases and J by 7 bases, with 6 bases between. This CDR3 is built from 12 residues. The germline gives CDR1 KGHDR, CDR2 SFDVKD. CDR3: CATSEGGGELFF. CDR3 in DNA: TGTGCCACCAGTGAGGGAGGCGGGGAGCTGTTTTTT.

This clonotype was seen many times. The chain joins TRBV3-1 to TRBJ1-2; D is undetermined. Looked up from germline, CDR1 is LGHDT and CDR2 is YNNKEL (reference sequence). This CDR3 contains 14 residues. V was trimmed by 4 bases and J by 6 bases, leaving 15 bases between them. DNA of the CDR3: TGTGCCAGCAGCCTAGGTCGGCCCAAGGATGGCTACACCTTC. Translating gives CASSLGRPKDGYTF.

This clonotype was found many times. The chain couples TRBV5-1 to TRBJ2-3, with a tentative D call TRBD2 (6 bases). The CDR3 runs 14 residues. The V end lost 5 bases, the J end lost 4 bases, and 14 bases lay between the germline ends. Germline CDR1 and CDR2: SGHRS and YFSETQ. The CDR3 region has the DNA TGCGCCAGCAGAAGCGGGCCATTGGCAGATACGCAGTATTTT. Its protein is CASRSGPLADTQYF.

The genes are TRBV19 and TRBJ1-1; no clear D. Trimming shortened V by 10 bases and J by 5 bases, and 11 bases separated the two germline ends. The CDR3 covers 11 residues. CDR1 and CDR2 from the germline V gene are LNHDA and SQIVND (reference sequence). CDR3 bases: TGTGCCACCCGGGATCTAACTGAAGCTTTCTTT. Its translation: CATRDLTEAFF.

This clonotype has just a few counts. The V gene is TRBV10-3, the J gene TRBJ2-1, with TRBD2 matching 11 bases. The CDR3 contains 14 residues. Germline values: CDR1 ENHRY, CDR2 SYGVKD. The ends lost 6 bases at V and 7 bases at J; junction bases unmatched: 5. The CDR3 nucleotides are TGTGCCATCAGGACTAGCGGGGACTCAAATGAGCAGTTCTTC. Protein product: CAIRTSGDSNEQFF.

The CDR3 bases are TGTGCCAGCAGTTTACGAGGGGTCAGGGGGCTGTCGTTGGCTAATGAAAAACTGTTTTTT. Translation gives CASSLRGVRGLSLANEKLFF. The J gene is TRBJ1-4, the V gene TRBV27; 8 bases map to TRBD1. Germline CDR1 MNHEY, CDR2 SMNVEV (reference sequence). The V and J ends lost 2 bases and 3 bases, in that order; junction bases with no gene match: 17. CDR3 length: 20 amino acids.

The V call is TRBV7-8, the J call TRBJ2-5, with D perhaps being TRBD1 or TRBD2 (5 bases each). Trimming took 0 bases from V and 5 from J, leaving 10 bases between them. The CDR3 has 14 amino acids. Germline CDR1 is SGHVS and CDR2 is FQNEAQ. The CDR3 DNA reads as TGTGCCAGCAGCTTAGCGTGGGACGAGGAGACCCAGTACTTC. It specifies CASSLAWDEETQYF.

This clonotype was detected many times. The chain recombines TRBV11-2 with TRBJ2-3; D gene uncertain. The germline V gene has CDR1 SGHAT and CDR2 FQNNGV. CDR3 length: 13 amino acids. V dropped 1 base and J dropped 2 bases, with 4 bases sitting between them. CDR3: CASSLGPTDTQYF. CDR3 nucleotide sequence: TGTGCCAGCAGCTTAGGACCCACAGATACGCAGTATTTT.

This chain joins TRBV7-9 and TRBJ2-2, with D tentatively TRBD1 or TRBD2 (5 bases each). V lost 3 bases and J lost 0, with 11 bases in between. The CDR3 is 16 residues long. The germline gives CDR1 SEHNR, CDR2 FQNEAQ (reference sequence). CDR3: CASSFQGPSNTGELFF. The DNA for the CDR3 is TGTGCCAGCAGCTTCCAGGGACCCTCGAACACCGGGGAGCTGTTTTTT.

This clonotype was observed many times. CDR3 DNA sequence: TGTGCCAGCAGGCATACAGGGATCAATGAGCAGTTCTTC. This translates into CASRHTGINEQFF. This rearrangement joins TRBV5-6 to TRBJ2-1, with D perhaps matching TRBD1 (6 bases). In germline, CDR1 is SGHDT, CDR2 YYEEEE. This CDR3 is built from 13 residues. V lost 5 bases, J lost 6 bases, and 12 bases lay in between.

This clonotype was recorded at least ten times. The chain's CDR3 is CASSLASGSSGSLDTQYF. The DNA of the CDR3 is TGCGCCAGCAGCTTGGCATCTGGGTCTAGCGGGAGCTTAGATACGCAGTATTTT. The V and J genes are TRBV5-1 and TRBJ2-3; 10 nucleotides agree with TRBD2. Per germline, CDR1 SGHRS and CDR2 YFSETQ. This CDR3 region has 18 residues. V trimming: 0 bases; J trimming: 5 bases; junction bases outside the gene matches: 12. Looking up the rest from reference TRBV5-1 and TRBJ2-3 gives the full variable domain: KAGVTQTPRYLIKTRGQQVTLSCSPISGHRSVSWYQQTPGQGLQFLFEYFSETQRNKGNFPGRFSGRQFSNSRSEMNVSTLELGDSALYLCASSLASGSSGSLDTQYFGPGTRLTVL.

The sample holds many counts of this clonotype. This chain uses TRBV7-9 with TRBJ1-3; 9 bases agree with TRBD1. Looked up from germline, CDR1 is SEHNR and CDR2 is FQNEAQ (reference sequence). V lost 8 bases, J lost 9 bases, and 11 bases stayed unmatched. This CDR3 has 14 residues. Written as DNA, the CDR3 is TGTGCCAGCGGATTCACAGGGGGCGGCGTCACCATATATTTT. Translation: CASGFTGGGVTIYF.

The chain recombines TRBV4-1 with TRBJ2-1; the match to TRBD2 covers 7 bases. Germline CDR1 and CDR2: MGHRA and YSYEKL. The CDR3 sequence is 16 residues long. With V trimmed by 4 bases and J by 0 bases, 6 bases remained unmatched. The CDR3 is CASSLLGGSSYNEQFF. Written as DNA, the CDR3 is TGCGCCAGCAGCCTGCTTGGCGGGAGCTCCTACAATGAGCAGTTCTTC.